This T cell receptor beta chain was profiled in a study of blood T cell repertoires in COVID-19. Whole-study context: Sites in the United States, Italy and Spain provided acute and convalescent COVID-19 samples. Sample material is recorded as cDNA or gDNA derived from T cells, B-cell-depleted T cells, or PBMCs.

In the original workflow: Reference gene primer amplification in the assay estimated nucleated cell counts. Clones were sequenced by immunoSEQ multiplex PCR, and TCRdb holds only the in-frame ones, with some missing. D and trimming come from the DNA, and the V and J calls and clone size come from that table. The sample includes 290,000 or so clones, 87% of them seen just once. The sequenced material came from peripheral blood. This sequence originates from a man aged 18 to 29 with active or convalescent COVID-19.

DNA of the CDR3: TGTGCCAGCAGCGTAGTCGGATCCCCCCACTCGGGGTACAATGAGCAGTTCTTC. It is translated as CASSVVGSPHSGYNEQFF. The gene calls are TRBV9 and TRBJ2-1, with D perhaps matching TRBD2 (5 bases). Germline V gene lookup returns CDR1 SGDLS and CDR2 YYNGEE. V was cut by 0 bases and J by 4 bases, with 20 bases left in between. The CDR3 is 18 residues long.